These T cell receptor beta chains were read from a single sample in a study of tumor-infiltrating lymphocytes in localized non-small cell lung cancer. The method was immunoSEQ multiplex PCR; TCRdb's version includes in-frame clones alone and lacks a portion of them. The profile covers thousands of clones, with around 82% appearing a single time and roughly 10% taken by the ten largest. Sequenced material: lung tumor tissue. Receptors originate from a human donor with non-small cell lung cancer. The CDR3 runs from the conserved cysteine through the conserved F or W. Each record gives: CDR3 length, V gene, J gene, CDR3 protein.

>14|TRBV5-1|TRBJ1-1
CASSPVGRNTEAFF
>17|TRBV27|TRBJ1-4
CASTAVGSQGRFEKLFF
>14|TRBV5-1|TRBJ2-3
CASSSGQGGDTQYF
>13|TRBV7-6|TRBJ2-7
CASSAGPNYEQYF
>12|TRBV30|TRBJ1-3
CAWSKDRNTIYF
>13|TRBV6-5|TRBJ1-1
CASSSLRWTEAFF
>13|TRBV19|TRBJ2-3
CASSLLYGDTQYF
>15|TRBV5-4|TRBJ2-7
CASSLGRDSSYEQYF
>14|TRBV30|TRBJ1-2
CAWSRGVDNYGYTF
>14|TRBV5-1|TRBJ2-2
CASRVTGDTGELFF
>14|TRBV7-9|TRBJ2-3
CASSLGTATDTQYF
>16|TRBV6-5|TRBJ2-3
CASSSRGLAGVPTQYF
>15|TRBV28|TRBJ1-2
CASSLSGGTGGGYTF
>13|TRBV11-3|TRBJ2-5
CASSLESQETQYF
>14|TRBV14|TRBJ1-3
CASSHTGGRNTIYF
>18|TRBV11-2|TRBJ2-1
CASRHNRGGSSGRNEQFF
>15|TRBV2|TRBJ1-5
CASRGGGTAGQPQHF
>16|TRBV7-2|TRBJ1-2
CASSPVDISGDYGYTF
>16|TRBV5-4|TRBJ2-6
CASSRRTTSGANVLTF
>15|TRBV5-1|TRBJ1-2
CASSLSGTGSYGYTF
>14|TRBV29-1|TRBJ2-7
CSVTFGGSSYEQYF
>11|TRBV5-4|TRBJ1-2
CASSHVGGYTF
>15|TRBV28|TRBJ2-7
CASSPLGQTSYEQYF
>14|TRBV9|TRBJ2-1
CASSVSGGANEQFF
>12|TRBV10-3|TRBJ2-1
CAISELAGGRFF
>17|TRBV19|TRBJ1-2
CASNLKRGRGRDYGYTF
>14|TRBV11-2|TRBJ1-2
CASSLGTGGYGYTF
>16|TRBV28|TRBJ2-7
CASSGTGGRSSYEQYF
>16|TRBV7-7|TRBJ2-5
CASSRTSGGALETQYF
>11|TRBV18|TRBJ2-5
CASSPEETQYF
>15|TRBV27|TRBJ2-1
CASSLAGDGLNEQFF
>11|TRBV29-1|TRBJ1-1
CSVVAFTEAFF
>12|TRBV5-5|TRBJ1-2
CASSRSNYGYTF
>15|TRBV6-1|TRBJ2-1
CASSEGRSSYNEQFF
>16|TRBV7-9|TRBJ1-3
CASSVTAGGISNTIYF
>15|TRBV19|TRBJ2-7
CASSATSGSLSEQYF
>14|TRBV5-4|TRBJ2-1
CASSRLAEYNEQFF
>12|TRBV18|TRBJ2-7
CASSPGLYEQYF
>14|TRBV6-6|TRBJ1-1
CASRAGQGFTEAFF
>14|TRBV5-1|TRBJ2-3
CASSSGRDTDTQYF
>14|TRBV5-1|TRBJ1-1
CASSLEGKNTEAFF
>14|TRBV5-1|TRBJ1-2
CASSLGGVNYGYTF
>13|TRBV19|TRBJ1-3
CASSWRTGNTIYF
>14|TRBV28|TRBJ1-5
CASSLDRGNQPQHF
>17|TRBV4-3|TRBJ2-3
CASSYGHLRDREDTQYF
>15|TRBV6-1|TRBJ1-1
CASSAQGSSFAEAFF
>15|TRBV7-2|TRBJ1-1
CASSLGLGSATEAFF
>13|TRBV7-3|TRBJ1-2
CASSLSQEDGYAF
>14|TRBV7-8|TRBJ2-7
CASSFRDNSYEQYF
>15|TRBV15|TRBJ1-1
CATSTRRVLNTEAFF
>15|TRBV10-3|TRBJ2-1
CAISESGLAGGPRLF